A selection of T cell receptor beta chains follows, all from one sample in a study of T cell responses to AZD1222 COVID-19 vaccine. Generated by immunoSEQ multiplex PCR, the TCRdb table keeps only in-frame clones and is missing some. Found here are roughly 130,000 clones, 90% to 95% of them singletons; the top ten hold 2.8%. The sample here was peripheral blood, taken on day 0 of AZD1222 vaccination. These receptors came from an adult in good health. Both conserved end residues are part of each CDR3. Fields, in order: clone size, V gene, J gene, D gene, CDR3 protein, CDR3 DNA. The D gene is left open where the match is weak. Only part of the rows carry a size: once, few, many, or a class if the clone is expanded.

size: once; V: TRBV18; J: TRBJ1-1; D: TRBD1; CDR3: CASSLGQGGKNTEAFF; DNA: TGTGCCAGCTCCCTCGGACAGGGGGGGAAGAACACTGAAGCTTTCTTT
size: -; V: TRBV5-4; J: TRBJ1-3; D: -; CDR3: CASSLAPGDTIYF; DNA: TGTGCCAGCAGTCTAGCGCCGGGGGACACCATATATTTT
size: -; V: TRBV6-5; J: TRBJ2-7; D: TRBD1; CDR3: CASRKSGTGAYEQYF; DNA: TGTGCCAGCCGAAAATCCGGGACAGGAGCCTACGAGCAGTACTTC
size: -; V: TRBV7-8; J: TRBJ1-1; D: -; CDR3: CASSLKGTEAFF; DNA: TGTGCCAGCAGCCTCAAGGGGACTGAAGCTTTCTTT
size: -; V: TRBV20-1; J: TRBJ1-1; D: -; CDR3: CSAMFITEAFF; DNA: TGCAGTGCGATGTTTATCACTGAAGCTTTCTTT
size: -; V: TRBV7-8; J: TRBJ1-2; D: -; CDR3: CASSSLWGYTF; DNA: TGTGCCAGCAGCTCGCTGTGGGGCTACACCTTC
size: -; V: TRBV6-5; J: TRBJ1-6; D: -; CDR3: CASSYLGRGSPLHF; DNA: TGTGCCAGCAGTTACCTGGGTCGAGGATCACCCCTCCACTTT
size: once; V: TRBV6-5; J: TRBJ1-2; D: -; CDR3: CASSYRQMNGYTF; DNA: TGTGCCAGCAGTTATCGCCAGATGAATGGCTACACCTTC
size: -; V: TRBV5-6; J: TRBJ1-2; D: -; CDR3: CATMVEGNYGYTF; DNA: TGTGCCACCATGGTTGAGGGTAACTATGGCTACACCTTC
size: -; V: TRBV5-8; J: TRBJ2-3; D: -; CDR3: CASSLGLNTQYF; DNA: TGTGCCAGCAGCTTGGGCTTAAATACGCAGTATTTT
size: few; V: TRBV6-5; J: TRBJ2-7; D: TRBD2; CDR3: CASSKPGTSVHEQYF; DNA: TGTGCCAGCAGTAAGCCCGGGACTAGCGTCCACGAGCAGTACTTC
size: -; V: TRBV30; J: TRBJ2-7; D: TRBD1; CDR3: CAWSASPGQGAIIYF; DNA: TGTGCCTGGAGCGCTAGCCCGGGACAGGGGGCCATAATTTACTTC
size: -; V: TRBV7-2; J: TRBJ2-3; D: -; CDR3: CASSSDWGTDTQYF; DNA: TGTGCCAGCAGCTCAGACTGGGGCACAGATACGCAGTATTTT
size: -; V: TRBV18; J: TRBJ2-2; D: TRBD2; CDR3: CASSPSKAGVTGELFF; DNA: TGTGCCAGCTCACCAAGTAAAGCGGGAGTTACCGGGGAGCTGTTTTTT
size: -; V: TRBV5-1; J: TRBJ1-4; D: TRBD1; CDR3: CASRSPLQGGDEKLFF; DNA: TGCGCCAGCAGATCCCCCTTACAGGGGGGAGATGAAAAACTGTTTTTT
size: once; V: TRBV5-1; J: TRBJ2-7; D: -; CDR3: CASSADSPRVSEQYF; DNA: TGCGCCAGCAGCGCGGACAGCCCGCGTGTTTCCGAGCAGTACTTC
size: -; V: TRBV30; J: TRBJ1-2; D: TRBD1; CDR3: CAWSTLRTGDGYTF; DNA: TGTGCCTGGAGTACCCTCCGGACAGGGGATGGCTACACCTTC
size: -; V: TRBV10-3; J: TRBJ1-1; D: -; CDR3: CATRGITTEAFF; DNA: TGTGCCACCAGGGGAATCACCACTGAAGCTTTCTTT